This T cell receptor (beta chain) was sequenced during a study of blood T cell repertoires in COVID-19. Study-wide context: The study drew acute and convalescent COVID-19 samples from the United States, Italy and Spain.

The CDR3 totals 15 residues. Germline V CDR1 and CDR2: SSHAT, FNYEAQ (reference sequence). Note on this clone: The junction shows a germline mismatch at one end, possibly a read error.

Sequencing used immunoSEQ multiplex PCR; TCRdb keeps in-frame clones, though not all of them. The table has about 170,000 clones, around 83% seen once. This receptor was obtained from a man aged 45-65 years with active or convalescent COVID-19. The chain links TRBV7-7 to TRBJ2-2; TRBD2 matches at 11 bases. The sample consisted of peripheral blood. CDR3 nucleotides: TGTGCTAGCAGCTTAGCGGGAGGGCCGACCGGGGAGCTGTTTTTT. It yields the protein CASSLAGGPTGELFF.